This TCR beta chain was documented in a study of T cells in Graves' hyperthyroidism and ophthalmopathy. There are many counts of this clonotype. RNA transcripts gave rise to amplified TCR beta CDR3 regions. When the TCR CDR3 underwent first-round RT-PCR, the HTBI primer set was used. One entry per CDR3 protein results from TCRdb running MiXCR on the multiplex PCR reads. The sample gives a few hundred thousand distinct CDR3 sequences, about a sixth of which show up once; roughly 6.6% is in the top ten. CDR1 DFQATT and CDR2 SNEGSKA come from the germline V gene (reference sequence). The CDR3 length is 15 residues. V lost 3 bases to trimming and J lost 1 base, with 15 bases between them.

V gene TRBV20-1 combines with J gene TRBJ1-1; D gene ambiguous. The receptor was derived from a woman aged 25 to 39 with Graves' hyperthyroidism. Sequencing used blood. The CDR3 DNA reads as TGCAGTGCTAGGAGCTCCGGGGTCGCGAACACTGAAGCTTTCTTT. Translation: CSARSSGVANTEAFF.